This T cell receptor beta chain was obtained from a study of blood T cells in healthy people across ages. Study outcomes and limitations: More naive CD4+ cells and higher diversity were found in long-lived than in aged donors. Using unsorted PBMCs precluded a conclusive naive versus antigen-experienced comparison.

Next came a second PCR, run for roughly 6 to 11 cycles, which used a sample-barcoded 5' primer along with a J-beta primer mix. TCRdb called the 5' RACE reads again in MiXCR, with one record for every CDR3 protein. The sample shows 1.4 million or so distinct CDR3 sequences, 35% to 45% of them seen only once. The donors, all healthy, were Caucasians living in Russia, aged about 6 to 95. A minimum of 7 million PBMCs was isolated per sample. Comments on this clonotype: The antigen remains unidentified.

The ends lost 0 bases at V and 3 bases at J; junction bases unmatched: 3. The germline V gene has CDR1 MNHEY and CDR2 SMNVEV (reference sequence). The length of the CDR3 is 16 residues. The sequence was obtained from a woman between 18 and 30 years old in good health. The V call is TRBV27, the J call TRBJ2-1, with 9 bases that match TRBD2. Sequenced: blood. The CDR3 loop is CASSLSRGGFYNEQFF. As DNA, the CDR3 is TGTGCCAGCAGTTTATCGCGGGGGGGGTTCTACAATGAGCAGTTCTTC.